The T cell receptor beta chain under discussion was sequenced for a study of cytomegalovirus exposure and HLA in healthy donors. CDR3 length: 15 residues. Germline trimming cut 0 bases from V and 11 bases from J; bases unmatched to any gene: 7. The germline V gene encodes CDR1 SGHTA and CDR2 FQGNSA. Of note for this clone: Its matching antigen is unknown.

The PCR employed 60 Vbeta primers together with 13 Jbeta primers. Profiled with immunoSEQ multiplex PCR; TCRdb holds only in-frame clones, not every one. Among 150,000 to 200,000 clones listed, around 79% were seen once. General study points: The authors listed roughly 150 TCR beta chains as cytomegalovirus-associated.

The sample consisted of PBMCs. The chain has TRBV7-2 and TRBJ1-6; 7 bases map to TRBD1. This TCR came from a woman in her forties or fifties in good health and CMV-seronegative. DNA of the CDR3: TGTGCCAGCAGCTTAGCAGGGGGCCTGTCTACACCCCTCCACTTT. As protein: CASSLAGGLSTPLHF.